This T cell receptor beta chain derives from a study of tumor-infiltrating lymphocytes in primary liver carcinoma. Study overall: T1-T3 N0M0 was the stage of the tumors, which were about 4.2 to 11 cm across.

Extraction of RNA together with DNA used roughly 19-32 mg of unsorted bulk tissue. The patients carried chronic HBV infection and had received no treatment. The study sampled five separate regions from each tumor. Deletions cut 9 bases from V and 5 bases from J, with 20 bases between. Per germline, CDR1 MNHNS and CDR2 SASEGT. The length of the CDR3 is 14 residues. Starting material of roughly 550 ng total RNA yielded TCR beta cDNA via a constant-region primer. It was through three nested multiplex PCR rounds of slightly modified ARM-PCR that TCR beta libraries arose. Forward primers for TRBV1-TRBV30 and a C-beta reverse primer served the first two PCR rounds, at about 9 cycles each. TCRdb re-called the multiplex PCR reads through MiXCR, storing one row per CDR3 protein. The table shows some 30,000 distinct CDR3 sequences, with 70% to 80% occurring only once.

The sample comprised liver tumor tissue from sampling region 5. Sample subset: tumor region T5, tumor centre. The V gene is TRBV6-1, the J gene TRBJ2-7; D is uncertain. This receptor was taken from a man aged 35 to 55 with primary liver carcinoma and hepatitis B virus infection. The CDR3 DNA follows: TGTGCCAGTAATCAGGCGGCAGTTGGGCACGAGCAGTACTTC. It specifies CASNQAAVGHEQYF.